The clone carrying this T cell receptor (beta chain) was seen a single time. Its specificity is not known. At one of its ends the junction is not consistent with the germline gene, which may arise from a read error. Primers targeted 54 TRBV and 13 TRBJ segments. Measured with immunoSEQ multiplex PCR; TCRdb has only the in-frame clones, and not every one. The sample records roughly 120,000 clones, more than 85% being singletons. This sample was included in a study of T cell repertoires and HLA-DP antigens. In germline, CDR1 is SGHRS, CDR2 YFSETQ. CDR3 size: 17 residues. Sequenced sample: CD4+ T cells from PBMCs. The receptor was isolated from a woman aged 18-29 years in good health and CMV-seronegative. The rearrangement joins TRBV5-1 to TRBJ2-2, with TRBD1 as a possible D gene (6 bases). The CDR3 DNA sequence: TGCGCCAGCAGCTTGACCAGGGGAGTGATTAACATCGGGGAGCTGTTTTTT. Translation: CASSLTRGVINIGELFF.